A single sample gave rise to the 8 T cell receptor beta chains below, sequenced in a study of OX40 agonist ivuxolimab in advanced cancers. TCRdb's copy holds only in-frame clones and misses some; the assay was immunoSEQ multiplex PCR. Seen here are about 28,000 clones, under 90% observed once, and the top ten hold 32%. This specimen consisted of CD4+ or CD8+ T cells sorted from blood, obtained in a trial of the OX40 agonist ivuxolimab. These receptors were collected from an adult with an advanced solid tumor such as melanoma, head and neck, liver or kidney cancer.

V usage is TRBV19 and J usage is TRBJ2-5, with 11 positions matching TRBD1. The germline gives CDR1 LNHDA, CDR2 SQIVND (reference sequence). CDR3 size: 13 residues. V dropped 8 bases and J dropped 5; count of bases not matched to a gene: 4. The CDR3 sequence is CASWDRGKETQYF. CDR3 DNA sequence: TGTGCCAGTTGGGACAGGGGGAAGGAGACCCAGTACTTC.

The CDR3 DNA sequence: TGTGCCAGCAGCTTAGGCCGGGTGGGGGTAATTTCCTACGAGCAGTACTTC. Protein product: CASSLGRVGVISYEQYF. The chain carries TRBV13 and TRBJ2-7, with D possibly being TRBD1 or TRBD2 (5 bases each). Between the trimmed V and J ends, which lost 0 bases and 1 base, there was a span of 16 bases. CDR1 is PRHDT and CDR2 is FYEKMQ in the germline V gene (reference sequence). The CDR3 extends over 17 amino acids.

The table lists this clone with a few counts. The gene calls are TRBV4-2 and TRBJ2-1; 7 bases align to TRBD2. Trimming took 0 bases from V and 4 from J; bases not matched to a gene: 12. CDR3 length: 18 amino acids. Germline CDR1 is LGHNA and CDR2 is YNFKEQ. The CDR3 nucleotides read TGTGCCAGCAGCCAAGATCGAGGCGGGAGTAGGGGATACAATGAGCAGTTCTTC. This translates into CASSQDRGGSRGYNEQFF.

The J gene is TRBJ2-2, the V gene TRBV11-3, with TRBD2 as a possible D gene (5 bases). The CDR3 sequence is 14 residues long. From germline, CDR1 is SGHNT and CDR2 YENEEA. With 0 bases removed from V and 6 bases from J, the gap between germline ends came to 8 bases. The CDR3 here is CASSLDRGPGELFF. CDR3 DNA: TGTGCCAGCAGCTTAGATCGGGGTCCCGGGGAGCTGTTTTTT.

The V and J genes are TRBV7-2 and TRBJ1-5; no reliable D call. CDR1 and CDR2 (germline): SGHTA, FQGNSA. With 1 base removed from V and 3 bases from J, the gap between germline ends came to 13 bases. This CDR3 contains 16 residues. CDR3 amino acids: CASSLVSDGYNQPQHF. The CDR3 DNA is TGTGCCAGCAGCTTAGTTTCGGACGGCTACAATCAGCCCCAGCATTTT.

The chain employs TRBV7-3 and TRBJ2-2; D possibly corresponds to TRBD1 (5 bases). Per the germline V gene, CDR1 is SGHTA and CDR2 is FQGTGA. The length of the CDR3 is 14 residues. V lost 1 base to trimming and J lost 5 bases, with 8 bases between them. The CDR3 protein is CASSLSQGTGELFF. In nucleotides, the CDR3 is TGTGCCAGCAGCTTAAGTCAGGGTACCGGGGAGCTGTTTTTT. The variable domain in full, with the rest retrieved from reference TRBV7-3 and TRBJ2-2, is GAGVSQTPSNKVTEKGKYVELRCDPISGHTALYWYRQSLGQGPEFLIYFQGTGAADDSGLPNDRFFAVRPEGSVSTLKIQRTERGDSAVYLCASSLSQGTGELFFGEGSRLTVL.

This clone occurred a few times. The chain uses TRBV13 and TRBJ1-1, with a weak D call TRBD1 (5 bases). With 5 bases removed from V and 6 bases from J, the gap between germline ends came to 13 bases. This CDR3 comprises 13 residues. Germline V gene data show CDR1 as PRHDT and CDR2 as FYEKMQ (reference sequence). The CDR3 DNA sequence: TGTGCCAGCAGCGCGCCCCGGGGGGCTGAAGCTTTCTTT. This translates into CASSAPRGAEAFF.

The chain has TRBV6-5 and TRBJ2-7; perhaps TRBD2 as D (6 bases). Germline V gives CDR1 MNHEY, CDR2 SVGAGI. The V and J ends lost 6 bases and 6 bases respectively, with 18 bases between them. CDR3 size: 14 residues. CDR3 in amino acids: CASRLGLQHGEQYF. The CDR3 nucleotides read TGTGCCAGCAGACTGGGACTCCAACACGGCGAGCAGTACTTC.